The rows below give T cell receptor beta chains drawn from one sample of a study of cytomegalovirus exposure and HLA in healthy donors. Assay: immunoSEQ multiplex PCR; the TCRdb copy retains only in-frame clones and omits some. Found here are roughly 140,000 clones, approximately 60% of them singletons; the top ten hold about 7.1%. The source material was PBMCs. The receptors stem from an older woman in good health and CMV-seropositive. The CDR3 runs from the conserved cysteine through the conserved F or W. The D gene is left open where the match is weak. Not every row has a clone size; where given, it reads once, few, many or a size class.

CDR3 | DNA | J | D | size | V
CASSRGTGVEQYF | TGTGCCAGCAGCAGAGGGACAGGGGTCGAGCAGTACTTC | TRBJ2-7 | TRBD1 | NA | TRBV5-4
CASSLWGQGAEQYF | TGTGCCAGCAGCCTCTGGGGACAGGGGGCCGAGCAGTACTTC | TRBJ2-7 | TRBD1 | few | TRBV5-4
CASSLASGLDYEQYF | TGTGCTAGCAGCTTAGCTAGCGGACTCGACTACGAGCAGTACTTC | TRBJ2-7 | TRBD2 | NA | TRBV7-7
CASTLGFSYEQYF | TGTGCCAGCACCCTAGGTTTCTCCTACGAGCAGTACTTC | TRBJ2-7 | NA | NA | TRBV28
CASSYEAGRSYEQYF | TGTGCCAGCAGTTACGAGGCGGGACGGAGCTACGAGCAGTACTTC | TRBJ2-7 | NA | NA | TRBV6-5
CASSSGGRSYEQYF | TGTGCCAGCAGTTCAGGGGGCCGCTCCTACGAGCAGTACTTC | TRBJ2-7 | TRBD1 | NA | TRBV6-5
CASGRHEQYF | TGTGCCAGTGGCCGCCACGAGCAGTACTTC | TRBJ2-7 | NA | NA | TRBV6-5
CASSAEPGGRGGYTF | TGTGCCAGCAGCGCCGAACCAGGGGGCAGAGGGGGCTACACCTTC | TRBJ1-2 | TRBD1 | NA | TRBV9
CASSPGEGETQYF | TGTGCCAGCAGCCCCGGGGAGGGGGAGACCCAGTACTTC | TRBJ2-5 | TRBD2 | once | TRBV7-3
CASSDLTGTSYTF | TGTGCCAGCAGTGATCTAACAGGGACCAGCTACACCTTC | TRBJ1-2 | NA | NA | TRBV9
CASSQAGTGGSYGYTF | TGCGCCAGCAGCCAAGCTGGGACAGGGGGCTCCTATGGCTACACCTTC | TRBJ1-2 | TRBD1 | NA | TRBV4-3
CASSLFAGQDTQYF | TGTGCCAGCAGCTTGTTTGCGGGGCAGGATACGCAGTATTTT | TRBJ2-3 | NA | few | TRBV5-6
CASSQSTSGSYEQYF | TGCGCCAGCAGCCAATCGACTAGCGGCTCCTACGAGCAGTACTTC | TRBJ2-7 | TRBD2 | NA | TRBV4-3
CASSAQTGYNEQFF | TGTGCCAGCAGCGCCCAGACTGGATACAATGAGCAGTTCTTC | TRBJ2-1 | NA | NA | TRBV9
CASSPLQGANVNEQFF | TGTGCCAGCTCACCACTCCAGGGGGCAAATGTTAATGAGCAGTTCTTC | TRBJ2-1 | TRBD1 | NA | TRBV18
CASSQEHNGEHQLYF | TGCGCCAGCAGCCAAGAGCACAACGGGGAGCACCAGCTGTATTTT | TRBJ2-3 | NA | NA | TRBV4-3
CASSPSRTEAFF | TGTGCCAGCTCACCATCCAGGACTGAAGCTTTCTTT | TRBJ1-1 | NA | NA | TRBV18
CASREGQGNIQYF | TGTGCCAGCCGGGAGGGCCAAGGGAACATTCAGTACTTC | TRBJ2-4 | TRBD2 | NA | TRBV28
CAWSVKTGNTEAFF | TGTGCCTGGAGTGTAAAGACAGGGAACACTGAAGCTTTCTTT | TRBJ1-1 | NA | NA | TRBV30
CASSSGTSYNEQFF | TGTGCCAGCAGCTCCGGGACTAGTTACAATGAGCAGTTCTTC | TRBJ2-1 | TRBD2 | NA | TRBV11-2
CASSLEGGADYGYTF | TGTGCCAGCAGCTTAGAGGGGGGGGCTGACTATGGCTACACCTTC | TRBJ1-2 | NA | few | TRBV7-8
CASSMRTGGSGELFF | TGCGCCAGCAGCATGCGGACAGGGGGCTCCGGGGAGCTGTTTTTT | TRBJ2-2 | TRBD1 | few | TRBV5-1
CASSYSFGGTQETQYF | TGTGCCAGCAGTTACTCGTTCGGCGGGACCCAAGAGACCCAGTACTTC | TRBJ2-5 | NA | few | TRBV6-5